These T cell receptor beta chains were read from a single sample in a study of CD4 T cell repertoires in COVID-19. Sequencing used immunoSEQ multiplex PCR; TCRdb keeps in-frame clones, though not all of them. This table holds about 75,000 clones, about four fifths found once. The sample here was CD4+ T cells from peripheral blood, taken after recovery from COVID-19. All receptors come from a human donor who had COVID-19. The CDR3 runs from the conserved cysteine through the conserved F or W. Each record gives: CDR3 length, V gene, clone size, D gene, J gene, CDR3 protein, CDR3 DNA. D genes are given only for firm matches. Clone size is given for some rows only: seen once, a few or many times, or a class if the clone is expanded.

len: 14
v_gene: TRBV10-3
abundance: few
d_gene: NA
j_gene: TRBJ1-1
CDR3aa: CAISEAGGVTEAFF
CDR3nt: TGTGCCATCAGTGAGGCAGGAGGGGTCACTGAAGCTTTCTTT

len: 15
v_gene: TRBV6-5
abundance: NA
d_gene: TRBD2
j_gene: TRBJ2-1
CDR3aa: CASSYASGAYNEQFF
CDR3nt: TGTGCCAGCAGTTACGCTAGCGGGGCCTACAATGAGCAGTTCTTC

len: 14
v_gene: TRBV21-1
abundance: NA
d_gene: NA
j_gene: TRBJ2-7
CDR3aa: CASISKASGRTQYF
CDR3nt: TGTGCCAGCATTTCAAAGGCGAGCGGGAGAACCCAGTACTTC

len: 16
v_gene: TRBV27
abundance: NA
d_gene: TRBD1
j_gene: TRBJ2-7
CDR3aa: CASSLRWPDRGYEQYF
CDR3nt: TGTGCCAGCAGTCTTAGGTGGCCAGACAGGGGCTACGAGCAGTACTTC

len: 12
v_gene: TRBV6-5
abundance: NA
d_gene: NA
j_gene: TRBJ1-4
CDR3aa: CASTAGQSKLFF
CDR3nt: TGTGCCAGCACCGCCGGACAGTCAAAACTGTTTTTT

len: 18
v_gene: TRBV6-1
abundance: NA
d_gene: NA
j_gene: TRBJ2-6
CDR3aa: CASSVPGRKASGANVLTF
CDR3nt: TGTGCCAGCAGTGTTCCGGGACGTAAGGCCTCTGGGGCCAACGTCCTGACTTTC

len: 14
v_gene: TRBV14
abundance: NA
d_gene: NA
j_gene: TRBJ2-7
CDR3aa: CASSRRWPYCEQYF
CDR3nt: TGTGCCAGCAGCAGGAGGTGGCCTTATTGCGAGCAGTACTTC

len: 14
v_gene: TRBV10-3
abundance: NA
d_gene: NA
j_gene: TRBJ1-1
CDR3aa: CAISESRENTEAFF
CDR3nt: TGTGCCATCAGTGAGTCGAGGGAGAACACTGAAGCTTTCTTT

len: 14
v_gene: TRBV3-1/TRBV3-2
abundance: NA
d_gene: NA
j_gene: TRBJ2-5
CDR3aa: CASSQDWAGETQYF
CDR3nt: TGTGCCAGCAGCCAAGATTGGGCCGGAGAGACCCAGTACTTC

len: 20
v_gene: TRBV10-3
abundance: few
d_gene: TRBD2
j_gene: TRBJ2-7
CDR3aa: CAISFLVAKPSGSSSYEQYF
CDR3nt: TGTGCCATCAGCTTTTTGGTAGCTAAACCTAGCGGGTCCTCCTCGTACGAGCAGTACTTC

len: 15
v_gene: TRBV9
abundance: NA
d_gene: TRBD1
j_gene: TRBJ1-4
CDR3aa: CASSPRTGVGEKLFF
CDR3nt: TGTGCCAGCAGCCCCCGGACAGGGGTTGGTGAAAAACTGTTTTTT

len: 13
v_gene: TRBV2
abundance: NA
d_gene: NA
j_gene: TRBJ2-3
CDR3aa: CASSEPFTDTQYF
CDR3nt: TGTGCCAGCAGTGAACCCTTTACAGATACGCAGTATTTT

len: 14
v_gene: TRBV5-1
abundance: once
d_gene: NA
j_gene: TRBJ2-7
CDR3aa: CASSLEEGSYEQYF
CDR3nt: TGCGCCAGCAGCTTGGAGGAGGGCTCCTACGAGCAGTACTTC